This T cell receptor (beta chain) was documented in a study of cytomegalovirus exposure and HLA in healthy donors. Points from the study as a whole: HLA allele associations emerged for around 16,000 TCR beta sequences in a later analysis, at 0.05 false discovery rate.

The donors, nominally healthy at sampling, likely had unrecorded immune exposures. PCR amplification relied on 60 Vbeta primers (plus 13 Jbeta primers). Generated by immunoSEQ multiplex PCR, the TCRdb table keeps only in-frame clones and is missing some. Among roughly 150,000 clones listed, approximately 82% were seen once. Germline V gene data show CDR1 as MNHNS and CDR2 as SASEGT. The CDR3 has 12 amino acids. Trimming cost V 6 bases and J 4 bases; bases outside gene matches: 3. On this clone: As yet, its antigen is unknown.

The sample consisted of PBMCs. The TCR was taken from a male donor in good health and CMV-seronegative. The chain combines TRBV6-1 with TRBJ2-7, with 7 nucleotides matching TRBD1. CDR3 sequence reads: CASRGTVYEQYF. In nucleotides, the CDR3 is TGTGCCAGCAGGGGGACAGTTTACGAGCAGTACTTC.